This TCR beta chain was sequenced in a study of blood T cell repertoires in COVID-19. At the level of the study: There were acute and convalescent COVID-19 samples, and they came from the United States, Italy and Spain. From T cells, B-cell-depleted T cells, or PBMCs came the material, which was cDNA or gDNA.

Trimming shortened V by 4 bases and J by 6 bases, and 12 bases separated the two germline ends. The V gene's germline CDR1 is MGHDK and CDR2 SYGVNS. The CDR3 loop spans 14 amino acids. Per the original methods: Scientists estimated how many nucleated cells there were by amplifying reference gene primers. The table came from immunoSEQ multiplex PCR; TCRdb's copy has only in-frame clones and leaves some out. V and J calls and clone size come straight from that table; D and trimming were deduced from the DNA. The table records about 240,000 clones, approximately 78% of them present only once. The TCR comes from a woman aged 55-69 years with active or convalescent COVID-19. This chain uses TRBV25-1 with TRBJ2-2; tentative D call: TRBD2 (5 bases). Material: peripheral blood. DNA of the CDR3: TGTGCCAGCAGTGGTCGGGGATTTCCCGGGGAGCTGTTTTTT. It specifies CASSGRGFPGELFF.